The 20 T cell receptor beta chains in this list originate from one sample, sequenced in a study of CD8 T cells in ankylosing spondylitis. From the 5' RACE reads, TCRdb called clonotypes with MiXCR, one entry per CDR3 protein. There are about 240,000 distinct CDR3 sequences in the sample; 8.6% occur only once, and over 6.5% lies in the top ten. Sample: blood, either unsorted or a sorted T cell fraction (not recorded which). The receptors stem from a male donor with ankylosing spondylitis or in good health (not recorded which).

The rearrangement joins TRBV7-9 to TRBJ2-7; D may match TRBD1 or TRBD2 (5 bases each). CDR1 is SEHNR and CDR2 is FQNEAQ in the germline V gene (reference sequence). This CDR3 is 13 amino acids long. Trimming left V 1 base short and J 6 bases short, with 10 bases between. The CDR3 spells CASSLDGGREQYF. The CDR3 nucleotides are TGTGCCAGCAGCTTAGATGGGGGACGCGAGCAGTACTTC.

This clonotype was recorded at least ten times. This chain connects TRBV12-3 or TRBV12-4 to TRBJ1-1; 11 nucleotides match TRBD1. CDR3 length: 16 amino acids. The trim removed 1 base at V and 11 bases at J, leaving 12 bases unmatched. CDR3 protein: CASSLGGTGGLSGAFF. CDR3 coding DNA: TGTGCCAGCAGTTTAGGGGGGACAGGGGGTTTGAGTGGGGCTTTCTTT.

This clonotype was observed at least ten times. The J gene is TRBJ2-1, the V gene TRBV7-9; the match to TRBD1 covers 7 bases. The trim removed 5 bases at V and 4 bases at J, leaving 11 bases unmatched. The germline CDR1 and CDR2 sequences are SEHNR and FQNEAQ (reference sequence). The CDR3 sequence is 16 residues long. The CDR3 sequence: CASSPYGGRGYNEQFF. The CDR3 DNA follows: TGTGCCAGCAGCCCATATGGCGGCAGGGGGTACAATGAGCAGTTCTTC. Together with reference TRBV7-9 and TRBJ2-1, the CDR3 gives the full variable domain: DTGVSQNPRHKITKRGQNVTFRCDPISEHNRLYWYRQTLGQGPEFLTYFQNEAQLEKSRLLSDRFSAERPKGSFSTLEIQRTEQGDSAMYLCASSPYGGRGYNEQFFGPGTRLTVL.

This clonotype appeared many times. The chain is built from TRBV20-1 and TRBJ2-7; 15 nucleotides match TRBD2. Germline V gene data show CDR1 as DFQATT and CDR2 as SNEGSKA (reference sequence). The CDR3 length is 17 residues. Trimming removed 0 bases from V and 2 bases from J; junction bases left unmatched: 5. In nucleotides, the CDR3 is TGCAGTGCTAGAGATCTGGGACTAGCGGGGGGACCCTACGAGCAGTACTTC. Protein product: CSARDLGLAGGPYEQYF.

This clonotype was detected ten times or more. The chain combines TRBV12-3 or TRBV12-4 with TRBJ1-4; D remains unclear. V dropped 6 bases and J dropped 7 bases, with 12 bases sitting between them. This CDR3 is built from 13 residues. CDR3 bases: TGTGCCAGCAGGGCGAGACGGACTGAAAAACTGTTTTTT. It translates to CASRARRTEKLFF.

This clonotype was counted at least ten times. The V call is TRBV7-2, the J call TRBJ2-7; TRBD2 agrees at 9 bases. There are 16 residues in the CDR3. CDR1 SGHTA and CDR2 FQGNSA come from the germline V gene. V trimming: 3 bases; J trimming: 1 base; junction bases outside the gene matches: 7. The CDR3 DNA is TGTGCCAGCAGCTTGGGACTAGCCTTCTCGTCCTACGAGCAGTACTTC. It codes for CASSLGLAFSSYEQYF. Based on the CDR3 plus reference TRBV7-2 and TRBJ2-7, the full variable domain is GAGVSQSPSNKVTEKGKDVELRCDPISGHTALYWYRQSLGQGLEFLIYFQGNSAPDKSGLPSDRFSAERTGGSVSTLTIQRTQQEDSAVYLCASSLGLAFSSYEQYFGPGTRLTVT.

The gene calls are TRBV6-2 or TRBV6-3 and TRBJ2-2, with D perhaps TRBD2 (6 bases). Germline V gene lookup returns CDR1 MNHEY and CDR2 SVGEGT. The V and J ends lost 8 bases and 5 bases respectively, with 15 bases between them. This CDR3 has 14 amino acids. The CDR3 coding sequence is TGTGCCAGCCGCCGGGCGGGAACAACCGGGGAGCTGTTTTTT. Protein: CASRRAGTTGELFF.

The rearrangement uses TRBV7-9 and TRBJ1-1; D uncertain. V lost 5 bases and J 2 bases, leaving 15 bases between the germline ends. Germline loops: CDR1 SEHNR, CDR2 FQNEAQ (reference sequence). There are 15 residues in the CDR3. The CDR3 coding sequence is TGTGCCAGCAGCCTACCTGATGGGCCCAACACTGAAGCTTTCTTT. This translates into CASSLPDGPNTEAFF.

This clonotype appeared many times. This chain connects TRBV7-3 to TRBJ2-3, with D unclear. Germline V gene lookup returns CDR1 SGHTA and CDR2 FQGTGA. Between the trimmed V and J ends, which lost 2 bases and 2 bases, there was a span of 5 bases. The CDR3 loop spans 13 amino acids. CDR3 sequence reads: CASSLYNTDTQYF. The CDR3 region has the DNA TGTGCCAGCAGCTTATACAACACAGATACGCAGTATTTT.

This clonotype was found many times. This chain joins TRBV24-1 and TRBJ2-3, with TRBD2 identical over 11 bases. Germline values: CDR1 KGHDR, CDR2 SFDVKD. This CDR3 spans 15 amino acids. After removal of 9 bases from V and 2 bases from J, the junction contained 6 bases not matched to a gene. CDR3 sequence reads: CATSRLAGPTDTQYF. CDR3 nucleotide sequence: TGTGCCACCTCCCGACTAGCGGGGCCCACAGATACGCAGTATTTT.

The gene calls are TRBV23-1 and TRBJ2-3; a weak D match, TRBD1 (6 bases). TRBV23-1 is assigned to the ORF class and has an uncertain function. Deletions cut 0 bases from V and 8 bases from J, with 12 bases between. This CDR3 is built from 14 residues. Written as DNA, the CDR3 is TGCGCCAGCAGTCAATCGCTCAGAGGGGGTACGCAGTATTTT. This encodes CASSQSLRGGTQYF.

This clonotype was detected a few times. The chain combines TRBV5-1 with TRBJ2-3; D remains ambiguous. Trimming stripped 6 bases from V and 0 bases from J, with 23 bases between. CDR3 size: 18 residues. Germline V gene lookup returns CDR1 SGHRS and CDR2 YFSETQ. The CDR3 reads CASIKGPLRRTSTDTQYF. The DNA for the CDR3 is TGCGCCAGCATTAAAGGTCCCCTACGGAGAACTAGCACAGATACGCAGTATTTT.

This clonotype showed up many times. The chain has TRBV11-2 and TRBJ2-1; the D call may be TRBD1 or TRBD2 (5 bases each). In germline, CDR1 is SGHAT, CDR2 FQNNGV. The CDR3 consists of 16 residues. V lost 3 bases to trimming and J lost 0 bases, with 12 bases between them. CDR3 coding DNA: TGTGCCAGCAGCTTTTGGGGGAGTGACTCCTACAATGAGCAGTTCTTC. Translation gives CASSFWGSDSYNEQFF.

This clonotype was recorded at least ten times. The gene calls are TRBV28 and TRBJ2-2; D gene unclear. V lost 2 bases and J lost 6, with 7 bases in between. This CDR3 contains 13 residues. Germline V gene sequence: CDR1 MDHEN, CDR2 SYDVKM. DNA of the CDR3: TGTGCCAGCAGTTTAGTGCAATCCGGGGAGCTGTTTTTT. This codes for CASSLVQSGELFF.

This clonotype was counted a few times. The chain combines TRBV28 with TRBJ2-7, with TRBD2 identical over 7 bases. Per germline, CDR1 MDHEN and CDR2 SYDVKM. The V segment lost 2 bases and the J segment 0 bases; nucleotides outside the gene matches: 19. The CDR3 totals 20 residues. CDR3 in DNA: TGTGCCAGCAGTTTAGGGGGGGTAAAGCGAGTGGGGTTCAGCTCCTACGAGCAGTACTTC. Its translation: CASSLGGVKRVGFSSYEQYF.

This clonotype appeared many times. The chain employs TRBV5-1 and TRBJ1-1; maybe TRBD1 (5 bases). The CDR3 extends over 13 amino acids. Germline V lookup: CDR1 SGHRS, CDR2 YFSETQ. V lost 4 bases to trimming and J lost 5 bases, with 12 bases between them. The CDR3 sequence is CASSLPGQTEAFF. CDR3 coding DNA: TGCGCCAGCAGCCTCCCCGGACAAACTGAAGCTTTCTTT.

This clonotype was seen repeatedly, ten times or more. The J gene is TRBJ2-2, the V gene TRBV6-5; D is perhaps TRBD2 (5 bases). The V gene lost 2 bases and the J gene lost 4 bases, with 14 bases spanning the gap. This CDR3 is built from 16 residues. Germline loops: CDR1 MNHEY, CDR2 SVGAGI. The CDR3 DNA reads as TGTGCCAGCAGTTACGGACGAGGAGGTGTCACCGGGGAGCTGTTTTTT. Translation gives CASSYGRGGVTGELFF.

V usage is TRBV4-2 and J usage is TRBJ1-5; unclear D gene. Trimming shortened V by 5 bases and J by 4 bases, and 9 bases separated the two germline ends. Germline values: CDR1 LGHNA, CDR2 YNFKEQ. This CDR3 has 13 residues. This CDR3 is CASSKVPNQPQHF. In nucleotides, the CDR3 is TGTGCCAGCAGCAAGGTCCCGAATCAGCCCCAGCATTTT.

This clonotype was recorded many times. Here the CDR3 reads CSATTGVGYGYTF. The CDR3 nucleotides are TGCAGTGCAACCACAGGGGTCGGATATGGCTACACCTTC. V is TRBV20-1 and J is TRBJ1-2; 7 nucleotides align to TRBD1. The length of the CDR3 is 13 residues. With V trimmed by 6 bases and J by 5 bases, 9 bases remained unmatched. CDR1 and CDR2 (germline): DFQATT, SNEGSKA (reference sequence).

The V and J genes are TRBV2 and TRBJ2-1; D is perhaps TRBD2 (6 bases). Trimming stripped 6 bases from V and 3 bases from J, with 6 bases between. The germline CDR1 and CDR2 sequences are SNHLY and FYNNEI. This CDR3 comprises 12 residues. The CDR3: CASRGLYNEQFF. The CDR3 DNA sequence: TGTGCCAGCAGGGGACTCTACAATGAGCAGTTCTTC.